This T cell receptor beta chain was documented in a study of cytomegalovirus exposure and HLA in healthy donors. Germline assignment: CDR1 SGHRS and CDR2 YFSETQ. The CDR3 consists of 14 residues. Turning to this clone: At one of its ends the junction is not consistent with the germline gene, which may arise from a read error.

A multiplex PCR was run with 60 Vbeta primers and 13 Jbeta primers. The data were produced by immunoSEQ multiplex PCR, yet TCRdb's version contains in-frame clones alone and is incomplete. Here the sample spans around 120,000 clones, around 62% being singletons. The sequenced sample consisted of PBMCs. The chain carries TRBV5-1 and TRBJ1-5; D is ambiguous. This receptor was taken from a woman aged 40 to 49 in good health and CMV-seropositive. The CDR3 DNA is TGCGCCAGCAGCCCAGGTGGAAGCAATCGGCCCCAGCATTTT. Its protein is CASSPGGSNRPQHF.